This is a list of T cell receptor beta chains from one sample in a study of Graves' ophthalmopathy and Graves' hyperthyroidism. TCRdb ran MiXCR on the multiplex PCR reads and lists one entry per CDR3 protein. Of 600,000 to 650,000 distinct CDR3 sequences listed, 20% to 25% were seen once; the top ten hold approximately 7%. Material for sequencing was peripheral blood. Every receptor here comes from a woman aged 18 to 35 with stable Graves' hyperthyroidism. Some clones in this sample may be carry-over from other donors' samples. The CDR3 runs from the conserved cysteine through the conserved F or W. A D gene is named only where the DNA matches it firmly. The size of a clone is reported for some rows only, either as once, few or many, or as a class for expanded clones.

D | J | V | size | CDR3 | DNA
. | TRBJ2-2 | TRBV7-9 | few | CASSRDLFGGELFF | TGTGCCAGCAGTCGGGACCTCTTCGGCGGGGAGCTGTTTTTT
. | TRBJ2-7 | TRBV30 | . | CAWSVNTVEQYF | TGTGCCTGGAGTGTAAACACCGTCGAGCAGTACTTC
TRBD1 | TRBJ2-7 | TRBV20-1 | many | CSARETGIEQYF | TGCAGTGCTAGAGAGACAGGGATCGAGCAGTACTTC
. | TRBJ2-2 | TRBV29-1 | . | CSVEEADGGTGELFF | TGCAGCGTTGAAGAGGCAGATGGGGGCACCGGGGAGCTGTTTTTT
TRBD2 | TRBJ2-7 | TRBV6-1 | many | CASSRLAGGPYEQYF | TGTGCCAGCAGTCGACTAGCGGGAGGGCCTTACGAGCAGTACTTC
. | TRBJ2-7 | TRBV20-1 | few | CSAQEGYEQYF | TGCAGTGCCCAGGAGGGTTACGAGCAGTACTTC
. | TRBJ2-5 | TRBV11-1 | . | CASSPPEGSRETKYF | TGTGCCAGCAGCCCCCCGGAGGGTTCCAGGGAGACCAAGTACTTC
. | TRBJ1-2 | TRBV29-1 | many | CSVEEGADRLRYGYTF | TGCAGCGTTGAAGAGGGGGCGGACCGCCTACGTTATGGCTACACCTTC
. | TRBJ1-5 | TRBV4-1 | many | CASSQDGSAAGQPQHF | TGCGCCAGCAGCCAAGATGGATCAGCGGCCGGTCAGCCCCAGCATTTT
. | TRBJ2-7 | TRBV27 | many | CASSRTQGYEQYF | TGTGCCAGCAGTCGAACCCAGGGTTACGAGCAGTACTTC
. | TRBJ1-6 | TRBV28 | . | CASSLPGALYNSPLHF | TGTGCCAGCAGTCTCCCGGGGGCTCTCTATAATTCACCCCTCCACTTT
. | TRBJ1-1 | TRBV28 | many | CASSPFPSTVSTEAFF | TGTGCCAGCAGTCCTTTCCCGTCTACGGTCTCCACTGAAGCTTTCTTT
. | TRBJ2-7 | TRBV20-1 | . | CSARSTSSYEQYF | TGCAGTGCTAGATCGACATCCTCCTACGAGCAGTACTTC
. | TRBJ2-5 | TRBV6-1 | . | CASRITGQETQYF | TGTGCCAGCAGGATCACAGGACAAGAGACCCAGTACTTC
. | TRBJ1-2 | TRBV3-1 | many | CASSQSVSREGYTF | TGTGCCAGCAGCCAGTCGGTGAGCCGAGAGGGCTACACCTTC
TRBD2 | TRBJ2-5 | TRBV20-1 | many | CSAEREQETQYF | TGCAGTGCTGAGCGGGAACAAGAGACCCAGTACTTC
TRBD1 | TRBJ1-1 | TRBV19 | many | CASNPTGLITEAFF | TGTGCCAGTAACCCGACAGGGCTTATCACTGAAGCTTTCTTT
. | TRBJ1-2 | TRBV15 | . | CATSRDAGAYYGYTF | TGTGCCACCAGCAGAGATGCCGGAGCTTACTATGGCTACACCTTC
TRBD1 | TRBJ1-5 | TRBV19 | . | CASSDRDSQNQPQHF | TGTGCCAGTAGTGACCGGGACAGCCAAAATCAGCCCCAGCATTTT
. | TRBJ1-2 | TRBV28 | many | CASSLASRSGYTF | TGTGCCAGCAGTTTAGCGAGTCGTTCCGGCTACACCTTC
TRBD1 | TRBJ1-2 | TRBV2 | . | CASSTRDRGDGYTF | TGTGCCAGCAGCACCCGGGACAGGGGTGATGGCTACACCTTC
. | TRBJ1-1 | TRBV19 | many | CASSIGPRKGMNTEAFF | TGTGCCAGTAGTATAGGTCCCAGGAAAGGAATGAACACTGAAGCTTTCTTT
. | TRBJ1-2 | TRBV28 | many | CASSRGKSSYGYTF | TGTGCCAGCAGTCGCGGGAAGAGCAGCTATGGCTACACCTTC
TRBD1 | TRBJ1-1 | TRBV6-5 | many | CASSYAGQEEAFF | TGTGCCAGCAGTTACGCTGGACAGGAAGAAGCTTTCTTT
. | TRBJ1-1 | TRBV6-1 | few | CAHRGEGMNTEAFF | TGTGCCCACCGGGGTGAGGGGATGAACACTGAAGCTTTCTTT
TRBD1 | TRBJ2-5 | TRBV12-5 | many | CASGAPTGDGETQYF | TGTGCTAGTGGTGCCCCGACAGGGGACGGAGAGACCCAGTACTTC
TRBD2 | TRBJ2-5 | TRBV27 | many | CASSLAGGPRAQYF | TGTGCCAGCAGTTTAGCGGGGGGCCCCAGGGCCCAGTACTTC
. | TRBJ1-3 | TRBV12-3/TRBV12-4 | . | CASRTPSDSGNTIYF | TGTGCCAGCAGGACTCCCAGTGACTCTGGAAACACCATATATTTT
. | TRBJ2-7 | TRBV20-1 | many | CSASPGTPYEQYF | TGCAGTGCTAGCCCCGGGACACCTTACGAGCAGTACTTC
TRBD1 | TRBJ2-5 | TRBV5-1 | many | CASSLGTGEGETQYF | TGCGCCAGCAGCTTGGGGACAGGGGAAGGAGAGACCCAGTACTTC
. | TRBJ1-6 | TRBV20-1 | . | CSAMGGSSYNSPLHF | TGCAGTGCTATGGGGGGGAGCTCCTATAATTCACCCCTCCACTTT
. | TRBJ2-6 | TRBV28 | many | CASSSYGYSGANVLTF | TGTGCCAGCAGTTCGTACGGGTACTCTGGGGCCAACGTCCTGACTTTC
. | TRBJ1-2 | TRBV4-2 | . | CASSQGRAANYGYTF | TGTGCCAGCAGCCAAGGGCGGGCCGCTAACTATGGCTACACCTTC
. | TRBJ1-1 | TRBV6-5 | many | CASSYSKAGVMNTEAFF | TGTGCCAGCAGTTACTCGAAGGCGGGCGTAATGAACACTGAAGCTTTCTTT
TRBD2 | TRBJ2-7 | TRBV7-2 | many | CASSLAAGGREAAYEQYF | TGTGCCAGCAGCTTAGCCGCGGGAGGGCGGGAGGCCGCCTACGAGCAGTACTTC
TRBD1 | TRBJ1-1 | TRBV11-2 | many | CASSQDRTNTEAFF | TGTGCCAGCAGCCAGGACAGGACCAACACTGAAGCTTTCTTT
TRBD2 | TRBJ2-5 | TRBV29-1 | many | CSVGLADQETQYF | TGCAGCGTTGGCCTAGCGGACCAAGAGACCCAGTACTTC
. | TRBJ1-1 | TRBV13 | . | CASSLVPGQLDTEAFF | TGTGCCAGCAGCTTAGTTCCGGGTCAGTTGGACACTGAAGCTTTCTTT
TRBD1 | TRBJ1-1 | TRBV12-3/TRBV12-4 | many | CASSFQQGDTEAFF | TGTGCCAGCAGTTTCCAACAGGGGGACACTGAAGCTTTCTTT
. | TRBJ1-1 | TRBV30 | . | CAWGGDSSNTEAFF | TGTGCCTGGGGTGGTGACAGCTCAAACACTGAAGCTTTCTTT
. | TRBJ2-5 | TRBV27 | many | CASSLSPQGPQETQYF | TGTGCCAGCAGTTTATCACCGCAGGGGCCCCAAGAGACCCAGTACTTC
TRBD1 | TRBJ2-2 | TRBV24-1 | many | CATSDPDRDTGELFF | TGTGCCACCAGTGACCCCGACAGGGACACCGGGGAGCTGTTTTTT
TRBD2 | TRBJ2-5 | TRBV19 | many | CASSMPGGETQYF | TGTGCCAGTAGTATGCCGGGGGGAGAGACCCAGTACTTC
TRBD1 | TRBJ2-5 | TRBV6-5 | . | CASSYSVGDRAETQYF | TGTGCCAGCAGTTACTCTGTTGGGGACAGGGCAGAGACCCAGTACTTC
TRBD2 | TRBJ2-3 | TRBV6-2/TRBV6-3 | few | CASSSQTWLAADTQYF | TGTGCCAGCAGTTCCCAAACTTGGCTAGCGGCAGATACGCAGTATTTT
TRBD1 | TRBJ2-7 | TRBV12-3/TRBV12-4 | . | CASSGIGGYDQYF | TGTGCCAGCAGTGGGATAGGGGGCTACGATCAGTACTTC
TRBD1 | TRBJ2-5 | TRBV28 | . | CASSPLDRVQETQYF | TGTGCCAGCAGTCCTCTGGACAGGGTACAAGAGACCCAGTACTTC